A selection of T cell receptor beta chains follows, all from one sample in a study of early T cells in non-severe SARS-CoV-2 infection. TCRdb recomputed calls from the 5' RACE reads with MiXCR, one row per CDR3 protein. The sample holds more than 35,000 distinct CDR3 sequences, about 3.9% seen once. Sequencing was carried out using whole blood. The receptors come from an adult who was a healthcare worker with PCR-confirmed SARS-CoV-2 infection or an uninfected control (not recorded which). Both conserved end residues are part of each CDR3. D genes are given only for firm matches. Some rows mark clone size as missing; the rest say once, few, many or name a class of expanded clone.

>.|many|TRBV29-1|TRBJ2-3
CSVTSTDTQYF
TGCAGCGTGACTAGCACAGATACGCAGTATTTT
>.|many|TRBV7-6|TRBJ1-1
CASSLGMNTEAFF
TGTGCCAGCAGCTTAGGAATGAACACTGAAGCTTTCTTT
>TRBD2|few|TRBV28|TRBJ2-5
CASSLFGTSRQETQYF
TGTGCCAGCAGTTTATTTGGGACTAGCCGACAAGAGACCCAGTACTTC
>TRBD2|many|TRBV6-5|TRBJ2-3
CASSNGLADTDTQYF
TGTGCCAGCAGTAACGGACTAGCGGATACAGATACGCAGTATTTT
>.|many|TRBV18|TRBJ2-3
CASSPGGDTQYF
TGTGCCAGCTCACCCGGAGGGGATACGCAGTATTTT
>.|.|TRBV6-5|TRBJ1-2
CASSYAGGLGYTF
TGTGCCAGCAGCTATGCCGGGGGCCTTGGCTACACCTTC
>.|.|TRBV7-3|TRBJ2-2
CASSDDGNTGELFF
TGTGCCAGCAGCGATGACGGAAACACCGGGGAGCTGTTTTTT
>.|many|TRBV5-6|TRBJ1-2
CASSLDSDYGYTF
TGTGCCAGCAGCCTGGACAGCGACTATGGCTACACCTTC
>.|medium-sized|TRBV20-1|TRBJ2-1
CSAPPGTYYNEQFF
TGCAGTGCCCCCCCCGGGACGTACTACAATGAGCAGTTCTTC
>.|many|TRBV4-3|TRBJ1-2
CASSQDPFGYGYTF
TGCGCCAGCAGCCAAGATCCGTTCGGCTATGGCTACACCTTC
>.|.|TRBV27|TRBJ2-7
CASSLSHPGTYEQYF
TGTGCCAGCAGTTTATCCCACCCGGGGACCTACGAGCAGTACTTC
>.|many|TRBV6-6|TRBJ2-5
CASSYGEETQYF
TGTGCCAGCAGTTACGGGGAAGAGACCCAGTACTTC
>TRBD2|many|TRBV10-3|TRBJ2-5
CAIRAGGSIQETQYF
TGTGCCATCAGGGCGGGCGGGAGCATCCAAGAGACCCAGTACTTC
>TRBD1|many|TRBV29-1|TRBJ2-7
CSVGDRGPTYEQYF
TGCAGCGTTGGAGACAGGGGCCCTACCTACGAGCAGTACTTC
>TRBD1|many|TRBV7-2|TRBJ1-2
CASSSLEQGYGYTF
TGTGCCAGCAGCTCTTTAGAACAGGGGTATGGCTACACCTTC
>.|.|TRBV21-1|TRBJ2-3
CASIIAESSTDTQYF
TGTGCCAGCATCATAGCGGAGTCTAGCACAGATACGCAGTATTTT
>TRBD1|many|TRBV6-1|TRBJ2-1
CASSEDRGYYNEQFF
TGTGCCAGCAGCGAAGACAGGGGGTACTACAATGAGCAGTTCTTC
>.|many|TRBV2|TRBJ1-6
CASSGPDRSPLHF
TGTGCCAGCAGTGGCCCGGACCGTTCACCCCTCCACTTT
>TRBD2|many|TRBV11-2|TRBJ2-7
CASSLGKTGTSGYSSYEQYF
TGTGCCAGCAGCTTAGGGAAGACCGGGACTAGCGGTTATAGCTCCTACGAGCAGTACTTC
>TRBD2|many|TRBV19|TRBJ2-1
CASSILADTYNEQFF
TGTGCCAGTAGTATACTAGCGGATACCTACAATGAGCAGTTCTTC
>TRBD1|few|TRBV12-3/TRBV12-4|TRBJ2-3
CASSLEGQRSLGDTQYF
TGTGCCAGCAGTTTAGAGGGACAGAGGTCGCTTGGAGATACGCAGTATTTT
>.|many|TRBV5-6|TRBJ2-7
CASSLDWGSSYEQYF
TGTGCCAGCAGCTTGGATTGGGGTAGCTCCTACGAGCAGTACTTC
>.|medium-sized|TRBV12-3/TRBV12-4|TRBJ2-4
CASSFREILAKNIQYF
TGTGCCAGCAGTTTTAGGGAGATTCTAGCCAAAAACATTCAGTACTTC
>TRBD2|many|TRBV20-1|TRBJ2-5
CSASASGRASETQYF
TGCAGTGCTAGCGCTAGCGGGAGGGCCTCAGAGACCCAGTACTTC
>TRBD1|.|TRBV6-2/TRBV6-3|TRBJ2-7
CASNNRDRYYEQYF
TGTGCCAGCAATAACCGGGACAGGTACTACGAGCAGTACTTC
>TRBD1|many|TRBV24-1|TRBJ1-1
CATRTGPNTEAFF
TGTGCCACCAGGACAGGGCCGAACACTGAAGCTTTCTTT
>.|.|TRBV6-2/TRBV6-3|TRBJ2-1
CASSYRADYNEQFF
TGTGCCAGCAGTTATCGGGCGGATTACAATGAGCAGTTCTTC
>.|many|TRBV12-3/TRBV12-4|TRBJ1-1
CASSLAGYTEAFF
TGTGCCAGCAGTTTGGCGGGGTACACTGAAGCTTTCTTT
>.|medium-sized|TRBV4-2|TRBJ1-5
CASSQLQGNNQPQHF
TGTGCCAGCAGCCAATTACAAGGGAACAATCAGCCCCAGCATTTT
>TRBD1|.|TRBV7-9|TRBJ2-2
CASSLRDSAHTGELFF
TGTGCCAGCAGCTTACGGGACAGCGCCCACACCGGGGAGCTGTTTTTT
>.|few|TRBV18|TRBJ2-3
CASSAGRMTDTQYF
TGTGCCAGCTCAGCGGGACGGATGACAGATACGCAGTATTTT
>.|medium-sized|TRBV2|TRBJ2-1
CASSDAGTRNEQFF
TGTGCCAGCAGTGATGCCGGGACTCGAAATGAGCAGTTCTTC
>TRBD2|many|TRBV20-1|TRBJ2-1
CSASPGTSGYSEQFF
TGCAGTGCTTCCCCCGGGACTAGCGGATATAGTGAGCAGTTCTTC
>TRBD2|many|TRBV29-1|TRBJ2-7
CSVDGLAEEQYF
TGCAGCGTTGACGGACTAGCGGAAGAGCAGTACTTC
>.|many|TRBV5-1|TRBJ1-1
CASSLEAGNEAFF
TGCGCCAGCAGCTTGGAGGCAGGGAATGAAGCTTTCTTT
>.|many|TRBV7-9|TRBJ2-2
CASTPRLKQGVTGELFF
TGTGCCAGCACCCCACGGCTAAAACAGGGAGTGACCGGGGAGCTGTTTTTT
>TRBD1|medium-sized|TRBV27|TRBJ2-3
CASSLGQGVTDTQYF
TGTGCCAGCAGTTTAGGACAGGGGGTTACAGATACGCAGTATTTT
>TRBD2|many|TRBV20-1|TRBJ2-2
CSAKSGSNTGELFF
TGCAGTGCTAAGAGCGGGAGCAACACCGGGGAGCTGTTTTTT
>.|many|TRBV7-9|TRBJ2-2
CASSLASGGGSGELFF
TGTGCCAGCAGCTTAGCTAGCGGAGGAGGGTCCGGGGAGCTGTTTTTT
>TRBD1|many|TRBV5-8|TRBJ1-4
CASSFGTGSEKLFF
TGTGCCAGCAGCTTCGGGACAGGATCTGAAAAACTGTTTTTT
>TRBD2|.|TRBV28|TRBJ2-7
CAIASLAGVTESYEQYF
TGTGCCATTGCTTCACTAGCGGGCGTAACAGAATCCTACGAGCAGTACTTC
>TRBD1|many|TRBV19|TRBJ1-5
CASSINPGGFSNQPQHF
TGTGCCAGTAGTATCAATCCAGGGGGTTTCAGCAATCAGCCCCAGCATTTT
>TRBD1|many|TRBV6-5|TRBJ1-2
CASRSDRVGGYTF
TGTGCCAGCAGGTCCGACAGGGTGGGTGGCTACACCTTC
>TRBD2|many|TRBV13|TRBJ2-5
CASSPGLAGQETQYF
TGTGCCAGCAGCCCGGGACTAGCGGGACAAGAGACCCAGTACTTC
>TRBD1|.|TRBV7-2|TRBJ2-1
CASSPTARGTGSYNEQFF
TGTGCCAGCAGCCCGACTGCTAGAGGGACAGGTTCCTACAATGAGCAGTTCTTC
>.|.|TRBV29-1|TRBJ2-5
CSVVSRTERPLETQYF
TGCAGCGTTGTAAGTAGGACAGAGAGACCTCTAGAGACCCAGTACTTC
>.|many|TRBV29-1|TRBJ1-1
CSVRTLNTEAFF
TGCAGCGTACGGACACTGAACACTGAAGCTTTCTTT
>TRBD1|many|TRBV4-1|TRBJ2-3
CASSQVLDRGITDTQYF
TGCGCCAGCAGCCAAGTTCTGGACAGGGGGATTACAGATACGCAGTATTTT
>.|many|TRBV6-5|TRBJ2-1
CASSRATGTTGSYSEQFF
TGTGCCAGCAGTAGAGCCACCGGGACCACCGGGAGTTACAGTGAGCAGTTCTTC
>.|many|TRBV19|TRBJ1-2
CASERGHNYGYTF
TGTGCCAGCGAAAGGGGACATAACTATGGCTACACCTTC
>.|many|TRBV7-7|TRBJ2-5
CASSLGEAPETQYF
TGTGCTAGCAGCTTAGGAGAGGCCCCAGAGACCCAGTACTTC
>TRBD1|many|TRBV12-3/TRBV12-4|TRBJ1-5
CASSLASARGNQPQHF
TGTGCCAGCAGTTTAGCGTCGGCCAGGGGGAATCAGCCCCAGCATTTT
>.|few|TRBV6-5|TRBJ2-2
CASKTTGFTGELFF
TGTGCCAGCAAAACCACAGGTTTCACCGGGGAGCTGTTTTTT